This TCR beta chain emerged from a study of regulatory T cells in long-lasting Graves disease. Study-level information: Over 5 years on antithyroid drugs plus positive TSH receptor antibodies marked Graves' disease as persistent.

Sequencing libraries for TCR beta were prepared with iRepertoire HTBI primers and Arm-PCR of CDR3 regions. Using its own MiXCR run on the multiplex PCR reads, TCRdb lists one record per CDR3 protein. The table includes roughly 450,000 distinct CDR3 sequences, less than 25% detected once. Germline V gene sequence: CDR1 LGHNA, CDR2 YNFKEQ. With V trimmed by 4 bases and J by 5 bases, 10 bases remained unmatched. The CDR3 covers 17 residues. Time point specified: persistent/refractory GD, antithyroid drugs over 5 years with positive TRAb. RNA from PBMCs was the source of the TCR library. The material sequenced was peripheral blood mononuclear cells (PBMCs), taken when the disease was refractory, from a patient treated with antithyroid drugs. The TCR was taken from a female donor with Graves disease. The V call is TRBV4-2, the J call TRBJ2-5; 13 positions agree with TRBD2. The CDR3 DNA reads TGTGCCAGCAGCCGCCGGACTAGCGGGAGCCGGAGGGAGACCCAGTACTTC. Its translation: CASSRRTSGSRRETQYF.